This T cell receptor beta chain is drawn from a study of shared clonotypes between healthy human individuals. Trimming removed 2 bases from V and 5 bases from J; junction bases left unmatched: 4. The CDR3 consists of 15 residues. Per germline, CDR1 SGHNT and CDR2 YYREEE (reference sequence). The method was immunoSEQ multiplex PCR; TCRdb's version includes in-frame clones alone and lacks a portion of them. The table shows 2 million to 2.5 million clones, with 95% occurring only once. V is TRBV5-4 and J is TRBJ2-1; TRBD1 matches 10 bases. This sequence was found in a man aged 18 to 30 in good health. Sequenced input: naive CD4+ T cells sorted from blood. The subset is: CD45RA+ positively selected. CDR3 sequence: CASSLPGTGDNEQFF. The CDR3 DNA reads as TGTGCCAGCAGCTTACCAGGGACAGGGGACAATGAGCAGTTCTTC. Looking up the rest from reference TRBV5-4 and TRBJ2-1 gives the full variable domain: ETGVTQSPTHLIKTRGQQVTLRCSSQSGHNTVSWYQQALGQGPQFIFQYYREEENGRGNFPPRFSGLQFPNYSSELNVNALELDDSALYLCASSLPGTGDNEQFFGPGTRLTVL.